Detailed here is one T cell receptor beta chain. These data belong to a study of OX40 agonist ivuxolimab in advanced cancers. Clones were sequenced by immunoSEQ multiplex PCR, and TCRdb holds only the in-frame ones, with some missing. The sample lists more than 60,000 clones, over 75% occurring once. The germline V gene has CDR1 SGHRS and CDR2 YFSETQ. V lost 4 bases and J 5 bases, leaving 16 bases between the germline ends. The CDR3 runs to 14 residues. The receptor's source is an adult with an advanced solid tumor such as melanoma, head and neck, liver or kidney cancer. The V gene is TRBV5-1, the J gene TRBJ2-7; TRBD1 might be the D (6 bases). The material sequenced was CD4+ or CD8+ T cells sorted from blood, taken in a trial of the OX40 agonist ivuxolimab. The CDR3: CASSITTGLHEQYF. The CDR3 DNA sequence: TGCGCCAGCAGCATTACGACAGGCTTGCACGAGCAGTACTTC.